The 9 T cell receptor beta chains below all came from one sample that was sequenced in a study of shared clonotypes between healthy human individuals. The protocol was immunoSEQ multiplex PCR, while the TCRdb copy is restricted to in-frame clones and leaves out a portion. The repertoire consists of 700,000 or so clones, with approximately 79% occurring once and the leading ten covering less than 2%. Specimen: memory CD4+ T cells sorted from blood. The subset is: CD45RA-negative fraction. These receptors all stem from a woman in her twenties or thirties in good health.

V and J are TRBV18 and TRBJ2-2; D possibly corresponds to TRBD1 (5 bases). Per germline, CDR1 KGHSH and CDR2 LQKENI. The CDR3 contains 16 residues. V lost 0 bases and J lost 2, with 10 bases in between. Here the CDR3 reads CASSPPAGFNTGELFF. CDR3 coding DNA: TGTGCCAGCTCACCACCGGCAGGGTTTAACACCGGGGAGCTGTTTTTT.

This clone was recorded at least ten times. The rearrangement uses TRBV12-2 and TRBJ2-1. TRBV12-2 is designated a pseudogene. This CDR3 is 15 amino acids long. The CDR3: CASRARDPWGNEQFF. Here the CDR3 DNA reads TGTGCAAGTCGCGCCCGGGACCCCTGGGGGAATGAGCAGTTCTTC.

The V gene is TRBV27, the J gene TRBJ2-5; TRBD2 aligns across 9 bases. CDR1 is MNHEY, CDR2 SMNVEV, per germline (reference sequence). Trimming took 6 bases from V and 5 from J; bases not matched to a gene: 13. This CDR3 has 16 residues. CDR3 region: CASSRGVGLALETQYF. In nucleotides, the CDR3 is TGTGCCAGCAGCCGCGGTGTAGGACTAGCGCTGGAGACCCAGTACTTC.

The V and J genes are TRBV7-2 and TRBJ2-7; 10 bases match TRBD2. V shed 0 bases and J 6 bases; nucleotides not matched to a gene: 2. Per germline, CDR1 SGHTA and CDR2 FQGNSA. The CDR3 sequence is 14 residues long. The chain's CDR3 is CASSLAAGGFEQYF. The CDR3 DNA reads TGTGCCAGCAGCTTAGCAGCGGGAGGGTTCGAGCAGTACTTC.

The sample holds a few counts of this clone. Distinct nucleotide sequences in the sample also encode this CDR3. This rearrangement joins TRBV4-2 to TRBJ1-5; tentatively, D is TRBD1 (6 bases). The CDR3 length is 16 residues. Trimming removed 0 bases from V and 0 bases from J, with 9 bases in between. The germline gives CDR1 LGHNA, CDR2 YNFKEQ. The CDR3 is CASSQEQGGSNQPQHF. CDR3 in DNA: TGTGCCAGCAGCCAAGAACAGGGCGGTAGCAATCAGCCCCAGCATTTT.

The CDR3 DNA follows: TGTGCCAGCAGTACGGGACTCTACGAGCAGTACTTC. This sequence encodes CASSTGLYEQYF. The V gene is TRBV2, the J gene TRBJ2-7; tentatively, D is TRBD2 (6 bases). Germline V gene sequence: CDR1 SNHLY, CDR2 FYNNEI. The CDR3 has 12 amino acids. The ends were cut back, 5 bases at V and 3 bases at J, with 8 bases in the middle.

The CDR3: CASSVGAETQYF. The CDR3 region has the DNA TGTGCCAGCAGCGTCGGAGCGGAGACCCAGTACTTC. The chain links TRBV9 to TRBJ2-5; no clear D. There are 12 residues in the CDR3. Trimming removed 2 bases from V and 5 bases from J, with 7 bases in between. The germline CDR1 and CDR2 sequences are SGDLS and YYNGEE.

Note on this clone: This specimen includes other DNA sequences encoding the same CDR3. The chain uses TRBV28 and TRBJ1-2; D call uncertain. The V end was cut by 3 bases, the J end by 2 bases, with 4 bases between. Germline lookup yields CDR1 MDHEN and CDR2 SYDVKM. The CDR3 consists of 12 residues. Written as DNA, the CDR3 is TGTGCCAGCAGTTTGAGAAACTATGGCTACACCTTC. Protein: CASSLRNYGYTF.

In its sample, this clone was seen once. V usage is TRBV18 and J usage is TRBJ1-2; a possible D gene is TRBD1 (6 bases). CDR1 is KGHSH, CDR2 LQKENI, per germline. Trimming shortened V by 3 bases and J by 4 bases, and 21 bases separated the two germline ends. The CDR3 has 17 residues. The CDR3: CASSPGLDRQVRYGYTF. CDR3 DNA sequence: TGTGCCAGCTCACCTGGGCTTGATAGACAGGTTCGCTATGGCTACACCTTC.